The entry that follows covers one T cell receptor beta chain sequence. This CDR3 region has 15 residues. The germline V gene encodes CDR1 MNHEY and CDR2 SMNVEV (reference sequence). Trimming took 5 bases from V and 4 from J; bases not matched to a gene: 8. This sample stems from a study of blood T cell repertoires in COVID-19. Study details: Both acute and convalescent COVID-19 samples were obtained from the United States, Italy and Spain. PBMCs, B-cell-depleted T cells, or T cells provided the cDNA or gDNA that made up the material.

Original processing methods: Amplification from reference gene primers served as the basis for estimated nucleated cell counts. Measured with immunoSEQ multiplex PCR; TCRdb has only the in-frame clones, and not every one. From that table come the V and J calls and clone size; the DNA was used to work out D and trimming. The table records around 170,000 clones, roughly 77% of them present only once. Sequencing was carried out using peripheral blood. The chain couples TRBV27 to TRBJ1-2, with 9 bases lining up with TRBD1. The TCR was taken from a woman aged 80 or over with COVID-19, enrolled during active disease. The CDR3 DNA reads TGTGCCAGCAGTGATCCGGGACAGGGCCTCTATGGCTACACCTTC. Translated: CASSDPGQGLYGYTF.